One and the same sample provided the 14 T cell receptor beta chains below, sequenced in a study of blood T cell repertoires in COVID-19. The data were produced by immunoSEQ multiplex PCR, yet TCRdb's version contains in-frame clones alone and is incomplete. Of around 360,000 clones listed, over 75% were seen once; the top ten hold about 2.7%. The source material was PBMCs or T cells enriched from blood (not recorded which). The origin of the receptors is a woman between 25 and 40 years old who had recovered from COVID-19.

This chain links TRBV19 with TRBJ2-5; tentative D call: TRBD1 (6 bases). This CDR3 is 15 amino acids long. V shed 2 bases and J shed 3 bases, with 13 bases lying between them. The germline gives CDR1 LNHDA, CDR2 SQIVND (reference sequence). This chain's CDR3 is CASSIKETGEETQYF. The CDR3 nucleotides are TGTGCCAGTAGTATAAAAGAGACAGGAGAAGAGACCCAGTACTTC.

This chain links TRBV12-3 or TRBV12-4 with TRBJ2-7; 8 nucleotides agree with TRBD2. This CDR3 region has 13 residues. V gave up 8 bases and J gave up 4 bases; unmatched junction bases: 7. As DNA, the CDR3 is TGTGCCAGCGGTAGCGGGACCGCTTACGAGCAGTACTTC. The encoded protein is CASGSGTAYEQYF.

The chain uses TRBV6-5 and TRBJ1-1, with D perhaps matching TRBD1 (6 bases). Germline-derived CDR1 and CDR2 are MNHEY and SVGAGI. The CDR3 is 15 residues long. V dropped 6 bases and J dropped 1 base, with 15 bases sitting between them. CDR3 in amino acids: CASRITGTQNTEAFF. The CDR3 coding sequence is TGTGCCAGCAGAATAACCGGGACACAGAACACTGAAGCTTTCTTT.

The genes are TRBV11-1 and TRBJ2-1; a weak D match, TRBD2 (7 bases). Germline CDR1 SGHAT, CDR2 FQDESV (reference sequence). The CDR3 sequence is 14 residues long. V shed 1 base and J shed 5 bases, with 9 bases lying between them. The CDR3 DNA is TGTGCCAGCAGCTTAGGGGGGGGCCACAATGAGCAGTTCTTC. Translated: CASSLGGGHNEQFF.

In this sample, this clone turned up a few times. The CDR3 loop is CASSLAGDHTGELFF. The CDR3 DNA follows: TGTGCCAGCTCCCTAGCGGGAGATCACACCGGGGAGCTGTTTTTT. The chain joins TRBV18 to TRBJ2-2; 10 nucleotides align to TRBD2. Per germline, CDR1 KGHSH and CDR2 LQKENI. The CDR3 length is 15 residues. J gave up 3 bases and V 6 bases, and 4 bases lay outside the gene matches. The full variable domain, in which reference TRBV18 and TRBJ2-2 provide the parts outside the CDR3, is NAGVMQNPRHLVRRRGQEARLRCSPMKGHSHVYWYRQLPEEGLKFMVYLQKENIIDESGMPKERFSAEFPKEGPSILRIQQVVRGDSAAYFCASSLAGDHTGELFFGEGSRLTVL.

The chain recombines TRBV10-3 with TRBJ1-2, with D unclear. The CDR3 covers 17 residues. CDR1 is ENHRY and CDR2 is SYGVKD in the germline V gene. With 0 bases removed from V and 0 bases from J, the gap between germline ends came to 14 bases. CDR3 sequence (DNA): TGTGCCATCAGTGAGTCAGCGGGGTTTGCGACTAACTATGGCTACACCTTC. It yields the protein CAISESAGFATNYGYTF.

The chain has TRBV5-1 and TRBJ1-5, with unresolved D. Trimming shortened V by 4 bases and J by 0 bases, and 5 bases separated the two germline ends. The CDR3 has 13 amino acids. The V gene's germline CDR1 is SGHRS and CDR2 YFSETQ. In nucleotides, the CDR3 is TGCGCCAGCAGCCGCGATAGCAATCAGCCCCAGCATTTT. It translates to CASSRDSNQPQHF.

This sequence joins TRBV7-3 and TRBJ2-1; 7 bases fit TRBD2. The germline V gene has CDR1 SGHTA and CDR2 FQGTGA. The V segment lost 2 bases and the J segment 8 bases; nucleotides outside the gene matches: 6. The CDR3 has 14 residues. CDR3 loop: CASSLLAGVDEQFF. The CDR3 DNA is TGTGCCAGCAGCTTACTGGCGGGGGTGGATGAGCAGTTCTTC.

The V and J genes are TRBV2 and TRBJ1-5; TRBD1 matches 12 bases. Germline V gives CDR1 SNHLY, CDR2 FYNNEI. The junction had 8 bases not matched to a gene; V was cut back by 4 bases and J by 1 base. The CDR3 has 18 residues. The DNA for the CDR3 is TGTGCCAGCAGTGCACCGGGACAGGGGGCTTGGAGCAATCAGCCCCAGCATTTT. This codes for CASSAPGQGAWSNQPQHF.

The chain employs TRBV9 and TRBJ1-1; the match to TRBD1 covers 7 bases. With 4 bases clipped from V and 0 bases from J, the junction kept 6 bases outside the gene matches. CDR1 SGDLS and CDR2 YYNGEE come from the germline V gene. The CDR3 is 15 amino acids. The CDR3 here is CASSTRDSLNTEAFF. The CDR3 region has the DNA TGTGCCAGCAGCACCCGGGACAGCTTGAACACTGAAGCTTTCTTT.

The genes are TRBV6-4 and TRBJ1-1; tentatively, D is TRBD1 (6 bases). The CDR3 is 14 residues long. CDR1 and CDR2 from the germline V gene are MRHNA and SNTAGT. The DNA for the CDR3 is TGTACCTTGGCGGGGGCCCCAATGGACACTGAAGCTTTCTTT. Protein product: CTLAGAPMDTEAFF.

V is TRBV6-5 and J is TRBJ1-2; TRBD1 agrees at 12 bases. Germline V gene lookup returns CDR1 MNHEY and CDR2 SVGAGI. This CDR3 has 13 residues. V gave up 7 bases and J gave up 12 bases; unmatched junction bases: 9. CDR3 bases: TGTGCCAGCAAACCGGGACAGGGGGCAGGGAACACCTTC. Translation gives CASKPGQGAGNTF.

This clone was seen only once. The gene calls are TRBV23-1 and TRBJ1-2, with unresolved D. TRBV23-1 falls under the ORF class, with uncertain function. The CDR3 length is 16 residues. The V end lost 2 bases, the J end lost 5 bases, and 18 bases lay between the germline ends. The CDR3 here is CASSQGARGSLYGYTF. DNA of the CDR3: TGCGCCAGCAGTCAAGGAGCACGCGGGTCCCTTTATGGCTACACCTTC.

V is TRBV4-2 and J is TRBJ1-2; unclear D gene. Per the germline V gene, CDR1 is LGHNA and CDR2 is YNFKEQ. V dropped 0 bases and J dropped 8 bases, with 7 bases sitting between them. The CDR3 spans 12 residues. The CDR3 DNA reads as TGTGCCAGCAGCCAAGACTTCCTGGGCTACACCTTC. The encoded protein is CASSQDFLGYTF.